This T cell receptor beta chain emerged from a study of CD8 T cells in Susac syndrome. The CDR3 extends over 15 amino acids. Per germline, CDR1 MNHEY and CDR2 SVGAGI. V lost 6 bases to trimming and J lost 4 bases; unmatched junction nucleotides: 6. With random hexamers, roughly 0.45 to 1 ug RNA was reverse transcribed. TCRdb processed the immunoSEQ multiplex PCR reads anew with MiXCR; each CDR3 protein has one entry. The sample yields about 120,000 distinct CDR3 sequences, around 93% seen once. This clonotype was sampled from a human donor in good health. Specimen: CD8+ T cells from PBMCs. V usage is TRBV6-5 and J usage is TRBJ2-3; 11 bases map to TRBD2. The CDR3 nucleotides read TGTGCCAGCAGCCGTCTAGCGGGGGGCGCAGATACGCAGTATTTT. Protein product: CASSRLAGGADTQYF.